Listed below are T cell receptor beta chains from one sample, sequenced in a study of PD-1 blockade in classical Hodgkin lymphoma. TCRdb's copy holds only in-frame clones and misses some; the assay was immunoSEQ multiplex PCR. The data show roughly 140,000 clones, 78% seen once. Material: peripheral blood mononuclear cells (PBMCs), obtained before the second cycle of nivolumab. Receptors originate from a human donor with classical Hodgkin lymphoma. Both conserved end residues are trimmed from each CDR3.

j_gene,v_gene,CDR3aa
TRBJ2-5,TRBV5-5,ASSRQGGMVETQY
TRBJ2-7,TRBV7-8,ASSSRLAGAYEQY
TRBJ2-7,TRBV6-1,ASFDRDSYEQY
TRBJ2-1,TRBV27,ASSPQGANEQF
TRBJ1-5,TRBV6-1,ASSLTGVSNQPQH
TRBJ1-6,TRBV7-2,ASSSARGFNSPLH
TRBJ1-2,TRBV6-1,ASSEYVQRQGRNYGYT
TRBJ2-2,TRBV30,AWSVRLADTGELF
TRBJ2-7,TRBV7-9,ASSLNRPAYEQY
TRBJ2-3,TRBV7-2,ASSLVPVNTDTQY
TRBJ2-7,TRBV2,ASSEEKAVSYEQY
TRBJ2-7,TRBV6-5,ASRLAGIEGEQY
TRBJ2-7,TRBV10-3,AISGGGVSEQY
TRBJ2-7,TRBV7-3,ASNKTGRYEQY
TRBJ2-2,TRBV7-7,ASSPWGLDGELF
TRBJ1-4,TRBV10-3,AISDGGGSNEKLF
TRBJ1-4,TRBV5-3,ARSFRDRGNEKLF
TRBJ2-5,TRBV6-5,ASSYSPGGPWETQY
TRBJ2-7,TRBV6-6,ASSYNGGPGEQY
TRBJ1-3,TRBV9,ASSEPGNTIY
TRBJ1-5,TRBV5-6,ASSFWARGQVYQPQH
TRBJ1-2,TRBV5-1,ASSFGSAGYGYT
TRBJ2-4,TRBV4-1,ASSQDVRGAKNIQY
TRBJ2-2,TRBV7-8,ASSSRLAGANTGELF
TRBJ1-2,TRBV29-1,SVTRGFGYGYT
TRBJ2-1,TRBV18,ASSPNGLALNEQF
TRBJ2-7,TRBV18,ASSPAVGGRRHEQY
TRBJ2-3,TRBV9,ASSVTLSRGDTTDTQY
TRBJ2-7,TRBV10-3,AIRGTVGGTSEQY
TRBJ2-7,TRBV4-2,ASSQSGNRAYEQY
TRBJ1-2,TRBV28,ASSPPGGGRRLNYGYT
TRBJ1-1,TRBV10-2,ASSERVGTVNTEAF
TRBJ2-3,TRBV4-1,ASTKRGGTTDTQY
TRBJ2-1,TRBV14,ASSQEIAGLYNEQF
TRBJ2-5,TRBV19,ASSTQGEFETQY
TRBJ2-1,TRBV7-6,ASSLGRGGPSNEQF
TRBJ2-5,TRBV7-7,ASSLAKYGAQETQY
TRBJ1-4,TRBV7-2,ASSPEGTVNEKLF
TRBJ1-2,TRBV19,ASSMGQNYGYT
TRBJ2-3,TRBV29-1,SVADFPTDTQY
TRBJ2-3,TRBV27,ASSSPGLADTDTQY
TRBJ1-3,TRBV4-1,ASSQDGAGNTIY